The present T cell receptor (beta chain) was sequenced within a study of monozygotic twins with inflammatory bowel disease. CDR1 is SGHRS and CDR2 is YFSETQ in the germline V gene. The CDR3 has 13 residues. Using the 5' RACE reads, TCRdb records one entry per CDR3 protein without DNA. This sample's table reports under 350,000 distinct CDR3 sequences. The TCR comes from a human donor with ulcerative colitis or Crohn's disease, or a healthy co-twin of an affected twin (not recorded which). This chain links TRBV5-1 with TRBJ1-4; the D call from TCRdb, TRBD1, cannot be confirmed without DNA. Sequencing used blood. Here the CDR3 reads CASSSGQGVGLFF.